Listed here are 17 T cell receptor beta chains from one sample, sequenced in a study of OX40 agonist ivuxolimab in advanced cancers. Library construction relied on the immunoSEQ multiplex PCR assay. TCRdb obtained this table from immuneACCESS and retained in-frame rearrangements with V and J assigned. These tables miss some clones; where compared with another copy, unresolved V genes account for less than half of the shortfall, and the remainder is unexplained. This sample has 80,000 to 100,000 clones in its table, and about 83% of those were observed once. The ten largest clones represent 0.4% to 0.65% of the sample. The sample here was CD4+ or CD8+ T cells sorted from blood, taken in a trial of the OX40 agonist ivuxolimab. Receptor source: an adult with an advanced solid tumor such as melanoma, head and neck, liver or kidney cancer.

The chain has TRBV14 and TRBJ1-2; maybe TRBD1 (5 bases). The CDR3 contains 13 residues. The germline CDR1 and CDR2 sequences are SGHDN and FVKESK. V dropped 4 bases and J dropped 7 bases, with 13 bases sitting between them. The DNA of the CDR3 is TGTGCCAGCAGCCCGAGTGGGGGTTTTGGCTACACCTTC. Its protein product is CASSPSGGFGYTF.

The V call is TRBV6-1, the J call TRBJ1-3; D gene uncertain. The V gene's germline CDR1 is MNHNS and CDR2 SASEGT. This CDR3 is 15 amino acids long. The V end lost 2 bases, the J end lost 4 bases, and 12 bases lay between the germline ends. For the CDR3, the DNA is TGTGCCAGCAGTGAAAGGTTTAGGGCAGGAAACACCATATATTTT. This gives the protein CASSERFRAGNTIYF.

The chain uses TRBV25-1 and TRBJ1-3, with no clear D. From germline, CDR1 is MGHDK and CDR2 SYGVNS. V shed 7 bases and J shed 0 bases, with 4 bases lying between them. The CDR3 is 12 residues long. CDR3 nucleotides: TGTGCCAGCACCCACTCTGGAAACACCATATATTTT. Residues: CASTHSGNTIYF. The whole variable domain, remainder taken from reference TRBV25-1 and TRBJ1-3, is EADIYQTPRYLVIGTGKKITLECSQTMGHDKMYWYQQDPGMELHLIHYSYGVNSTEKGDLSSESTVSRIRTEHFPLTLESARPSHTSQYLCASTHSGNTIYFGEGSWLTVV.

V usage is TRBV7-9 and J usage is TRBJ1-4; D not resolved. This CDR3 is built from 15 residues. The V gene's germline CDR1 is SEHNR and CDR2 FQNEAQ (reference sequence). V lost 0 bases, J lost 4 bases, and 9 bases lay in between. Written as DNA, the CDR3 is TGTGCCAGCAGCTTAGCGCAAGGTAGTAATGAAAAACTGTTTTTT. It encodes CASSLAQGSNEKLFF.

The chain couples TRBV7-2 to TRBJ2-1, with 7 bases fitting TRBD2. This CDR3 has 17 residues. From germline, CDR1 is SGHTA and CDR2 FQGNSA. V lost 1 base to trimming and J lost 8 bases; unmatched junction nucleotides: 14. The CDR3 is CASSLVAGLGPGDEQFF. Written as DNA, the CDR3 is TGTGCCAGCAGCTTAGTAGCGGGCCTGGGCCCGGGGGATGAGCAGTTCTTC.

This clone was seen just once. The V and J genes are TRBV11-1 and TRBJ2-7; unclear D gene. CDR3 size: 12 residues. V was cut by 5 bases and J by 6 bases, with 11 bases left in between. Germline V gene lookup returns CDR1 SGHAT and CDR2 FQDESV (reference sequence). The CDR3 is CASSPWAGEQYF. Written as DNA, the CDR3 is TGTGCCAGCAGCCCCTGGGCTGGCGAGCAGTACTTC.

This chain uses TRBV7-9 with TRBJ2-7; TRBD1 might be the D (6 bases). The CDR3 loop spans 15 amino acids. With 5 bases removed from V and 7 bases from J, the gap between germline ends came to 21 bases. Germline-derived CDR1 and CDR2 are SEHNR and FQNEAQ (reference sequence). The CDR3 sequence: CASSRTEGDVGEQYF. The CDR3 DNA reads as TGTGCCAGCAGCCGAACCGAGGGGGATGTTGGAGAGCAGTACTTC.

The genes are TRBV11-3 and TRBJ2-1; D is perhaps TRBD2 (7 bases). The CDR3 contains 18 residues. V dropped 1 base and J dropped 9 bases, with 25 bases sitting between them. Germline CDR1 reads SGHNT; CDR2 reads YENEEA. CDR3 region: CASSLGTSGGALVGEQFF. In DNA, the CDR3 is TGTGCCAGCAGCTTAGGTACTAGTGGGGGGGCCCTGGTTGGTGAGCAGTTCTTC.

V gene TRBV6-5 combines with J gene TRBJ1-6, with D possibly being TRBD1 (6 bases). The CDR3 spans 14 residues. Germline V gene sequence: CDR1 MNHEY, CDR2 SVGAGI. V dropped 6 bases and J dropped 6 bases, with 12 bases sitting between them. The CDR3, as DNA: TGTGCCAGCAGCCAACAGGGAAGTAATTCACCCCTCCACTTT. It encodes CASSQQGSNSPLHF.

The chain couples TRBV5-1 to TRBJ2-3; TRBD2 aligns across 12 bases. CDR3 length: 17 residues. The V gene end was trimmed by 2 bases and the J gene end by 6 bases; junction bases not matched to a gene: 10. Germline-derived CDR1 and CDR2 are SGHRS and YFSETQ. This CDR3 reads CASSLRLAGGPRDTQYF. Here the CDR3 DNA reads TGCGCCAGCAGCTTACGGCTAGCGGGGGGGCCAAGGGATACGCAGTATTTT.

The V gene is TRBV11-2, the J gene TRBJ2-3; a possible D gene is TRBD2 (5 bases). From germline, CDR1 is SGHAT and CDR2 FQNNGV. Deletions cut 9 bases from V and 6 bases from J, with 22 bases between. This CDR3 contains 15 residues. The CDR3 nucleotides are TGTGCCAGTTCCCCGAGGGATTACACTCGGGATACGCAGTATTTT. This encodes CASSPRDYTRDTQYF.

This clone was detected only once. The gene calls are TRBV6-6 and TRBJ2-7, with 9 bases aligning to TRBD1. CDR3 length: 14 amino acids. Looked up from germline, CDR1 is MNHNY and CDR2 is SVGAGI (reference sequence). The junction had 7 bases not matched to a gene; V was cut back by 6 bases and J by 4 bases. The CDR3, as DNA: TGTGCCAGCAGACTCGGACAGGGGAGTTACGAGCAGTACTTC. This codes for CASRLGQGSYEQYF.

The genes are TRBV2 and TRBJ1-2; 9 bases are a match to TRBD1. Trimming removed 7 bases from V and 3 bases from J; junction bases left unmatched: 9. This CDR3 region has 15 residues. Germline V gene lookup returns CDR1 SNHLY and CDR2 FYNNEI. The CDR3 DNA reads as TGTGCCAGCACCTCAGGGGGACAGGGATACTATGGCTACACCTTC. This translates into CASTSGGQGYYGYTF.

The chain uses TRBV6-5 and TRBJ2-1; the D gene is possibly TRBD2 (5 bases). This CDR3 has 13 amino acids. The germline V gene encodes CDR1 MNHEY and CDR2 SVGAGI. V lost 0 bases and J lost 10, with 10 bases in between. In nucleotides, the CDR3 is TGTGCCAGCAGTTACTCGAGGGCACAAGAGCAGTTCTTC. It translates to CASSYSRAQEQFF.

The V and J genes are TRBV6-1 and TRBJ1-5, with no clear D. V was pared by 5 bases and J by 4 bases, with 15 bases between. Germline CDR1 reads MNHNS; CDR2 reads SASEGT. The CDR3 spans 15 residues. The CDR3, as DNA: TGTGCCAGCAGTTCTGGACGGCTAATGAATCAGCCCCAGCATTTT. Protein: CASSSGRLMNQPQHF.

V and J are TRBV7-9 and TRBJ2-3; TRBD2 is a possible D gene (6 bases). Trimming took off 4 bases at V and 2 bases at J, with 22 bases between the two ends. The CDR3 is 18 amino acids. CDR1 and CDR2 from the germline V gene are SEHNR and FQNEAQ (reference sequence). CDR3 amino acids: CASSWSVGRSGDTDTQYF. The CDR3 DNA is TGTGCCAGCAGCTGGTCCGTGGGGAGGTCAGGAGACACAGATACGCAGTATTTT.

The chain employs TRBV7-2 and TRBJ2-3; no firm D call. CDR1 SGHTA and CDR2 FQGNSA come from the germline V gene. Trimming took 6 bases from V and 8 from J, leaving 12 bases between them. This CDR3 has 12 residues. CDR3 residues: CASSPNRVTQYF. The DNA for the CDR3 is TGTGCCAGCAGTCCAAACCGGGTTACGCAGTATTTT.